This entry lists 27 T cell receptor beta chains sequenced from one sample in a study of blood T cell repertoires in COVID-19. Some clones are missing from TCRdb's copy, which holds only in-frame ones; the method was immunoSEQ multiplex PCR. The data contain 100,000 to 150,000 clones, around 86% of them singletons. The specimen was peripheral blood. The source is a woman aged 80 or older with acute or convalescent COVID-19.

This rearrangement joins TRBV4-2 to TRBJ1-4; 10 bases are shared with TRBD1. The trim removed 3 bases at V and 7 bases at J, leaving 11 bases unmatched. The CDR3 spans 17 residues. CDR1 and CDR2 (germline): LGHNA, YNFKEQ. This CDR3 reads CASSHRDRGFSPEKLFF. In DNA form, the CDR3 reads TGTGCCAGCAGCCACCGGGACAGGGGCTTTTCCCCTGAAAAACTGTTTTTT.

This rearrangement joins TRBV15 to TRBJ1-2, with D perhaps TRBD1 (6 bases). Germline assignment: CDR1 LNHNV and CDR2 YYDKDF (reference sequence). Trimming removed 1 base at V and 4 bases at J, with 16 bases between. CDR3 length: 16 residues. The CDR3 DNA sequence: TGTGCCACCAGCAGAGCCACAGGGCAAGCTCGCTATGGCTACACCTTC. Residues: CATSRATGQARYGYTF. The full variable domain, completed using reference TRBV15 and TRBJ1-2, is DAMVIQNPRYQVTQFGKPVTLSCSQTLNHNVMYWYQQKSSQAPKLLFHYYDKDFNNEADTPDNFQSRRPNTSFCFLDIRSPGLGDTAMYLCATSRATGQARYGYTFGSGTRLTVV.

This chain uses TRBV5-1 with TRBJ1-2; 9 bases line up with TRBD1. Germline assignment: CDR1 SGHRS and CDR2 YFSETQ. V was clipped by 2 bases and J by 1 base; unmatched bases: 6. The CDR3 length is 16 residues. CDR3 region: CASSFGGTGINYGYTF. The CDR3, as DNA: TGCGCCAGCAGCTTTGGTGGGACAGGGATTAACTATGGCTACACCTTC.

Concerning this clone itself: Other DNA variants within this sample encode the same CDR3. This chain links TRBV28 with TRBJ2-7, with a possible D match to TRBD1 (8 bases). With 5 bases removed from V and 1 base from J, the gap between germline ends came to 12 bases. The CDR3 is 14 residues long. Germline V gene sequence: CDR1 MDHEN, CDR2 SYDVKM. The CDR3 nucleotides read TGTGCCAGCAGTCCACAGGGGGGGTCCTACGAGCAGTACGTC. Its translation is CASSPQGGSYEQYV.

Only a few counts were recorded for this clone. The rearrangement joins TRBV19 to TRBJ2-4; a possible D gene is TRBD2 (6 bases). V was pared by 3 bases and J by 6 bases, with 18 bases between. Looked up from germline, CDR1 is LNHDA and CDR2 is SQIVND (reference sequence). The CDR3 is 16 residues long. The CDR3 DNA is TGTGCCAGTAGTATGATGGAGGGCGGTGGGAGAAACATTCAGTACTTC. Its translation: CASSMMEGGGRNIQYF.

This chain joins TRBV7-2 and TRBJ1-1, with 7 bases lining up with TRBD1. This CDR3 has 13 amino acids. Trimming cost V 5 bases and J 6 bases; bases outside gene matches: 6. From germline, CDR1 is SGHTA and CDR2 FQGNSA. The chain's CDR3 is CASSARQGSEAFF. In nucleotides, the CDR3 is TGTGCCAGCAGCGCGCGACAGGGCTCTGAAGCTTTCTTT.

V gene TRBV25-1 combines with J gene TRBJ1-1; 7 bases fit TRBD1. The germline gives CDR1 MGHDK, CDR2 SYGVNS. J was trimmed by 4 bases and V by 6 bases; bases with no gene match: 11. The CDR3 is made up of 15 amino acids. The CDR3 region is CASSQGSNRGTEAFF. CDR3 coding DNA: TGTGCCAGCAGCCAGGGGTCCAACAGGGGCACTGAAGCTTTCTTT.

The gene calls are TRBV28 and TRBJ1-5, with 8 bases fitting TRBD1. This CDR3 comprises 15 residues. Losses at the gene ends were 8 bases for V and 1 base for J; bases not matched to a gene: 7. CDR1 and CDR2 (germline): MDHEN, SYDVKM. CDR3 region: CASRTQGASNQPQHF. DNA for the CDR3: TGTGCCAGCCGCACCCAGGGGGCGAGCAATCAGCCCCAGCATTTT.

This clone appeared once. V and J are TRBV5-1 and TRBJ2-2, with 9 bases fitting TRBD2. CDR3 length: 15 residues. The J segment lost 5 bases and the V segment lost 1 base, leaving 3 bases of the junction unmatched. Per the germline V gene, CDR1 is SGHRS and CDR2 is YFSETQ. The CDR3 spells CASSLPAGGTGELFF. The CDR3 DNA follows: TGCGCCAGCAGCTTGCCAGCGGGGGGTACCGGGGAGCTGTTTTTT. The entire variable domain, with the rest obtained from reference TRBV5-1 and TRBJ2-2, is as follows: KAGVTQTPRYLIKTRGQQVTLSCSPISGHRSVSWYQQTPGQGLQFLFEYFSETQRNKGNFPGRFSGRQFSNSRSEMNVSTLELGDSALYLCASSLPAGGTGELFFGEGSRLTVL.

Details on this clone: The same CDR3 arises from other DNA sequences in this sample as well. The DNA of the CDR3 is TGTGCCAGCAGCCAAAGCGGGGACACTGAAGCTTTCTTT. This codes for CASSQSGDTEAFF. The V gene is TRBV3-1 (or the pseudogene TRBV3-2), the J gene TRBJ1-1; no reliable D call. CDR1 and CDR2 from the germline V gene are LGHDT and YNNKEL (reference sequence). The CDR3 has 13 residues. V was shortened by 2 bases and J by 3 bases, with 7 bases between the two germline ends.

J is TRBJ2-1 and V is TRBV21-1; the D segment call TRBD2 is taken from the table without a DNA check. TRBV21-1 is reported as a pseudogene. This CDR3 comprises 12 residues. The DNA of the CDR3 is TGTGCCAGCACCGGGGGGCCCAATGAGCAGTTCTTC. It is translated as CASTGGPNEQFF.

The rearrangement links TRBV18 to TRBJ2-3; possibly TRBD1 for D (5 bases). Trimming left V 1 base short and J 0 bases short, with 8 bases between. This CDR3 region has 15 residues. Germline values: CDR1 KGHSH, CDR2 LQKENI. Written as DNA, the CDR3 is TGTGCCAGCTCACCACAGGGGCCTAGCACAGATACGCAGTATTTT. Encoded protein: CASSPQGPSTDTQYF.

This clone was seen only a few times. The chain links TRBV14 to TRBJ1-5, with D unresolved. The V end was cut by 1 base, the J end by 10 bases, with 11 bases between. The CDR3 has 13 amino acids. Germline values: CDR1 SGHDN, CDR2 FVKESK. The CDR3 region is CASSQGWPFPQHF. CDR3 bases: TGTGCCAGCAGCCAAGGCTGGCCTTTTCCCCAGCATTTT.

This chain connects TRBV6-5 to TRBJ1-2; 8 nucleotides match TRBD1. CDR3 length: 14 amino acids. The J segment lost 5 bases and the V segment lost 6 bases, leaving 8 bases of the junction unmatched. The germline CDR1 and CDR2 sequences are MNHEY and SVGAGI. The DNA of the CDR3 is TGTGCCAGCAGCAGAGACAGGGGTCGATATGGCTACACCTTC. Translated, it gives CASSRDRGRYGYTF.

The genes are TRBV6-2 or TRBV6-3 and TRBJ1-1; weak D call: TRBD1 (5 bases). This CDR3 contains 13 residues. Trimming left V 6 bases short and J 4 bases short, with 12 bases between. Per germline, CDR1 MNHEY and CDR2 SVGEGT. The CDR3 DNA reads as TGTGCCAGCAGCTATAGACAGAGCACTGAAGCTTTCTTT. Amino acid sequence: CASSYRQSTEAFF.

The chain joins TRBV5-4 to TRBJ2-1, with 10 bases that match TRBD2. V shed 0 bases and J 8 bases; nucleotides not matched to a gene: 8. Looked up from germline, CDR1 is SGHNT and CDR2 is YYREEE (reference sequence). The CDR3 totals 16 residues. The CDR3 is CASSLVASGGTHEQFF. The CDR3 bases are TGTGCCAGCAGCTTGGTGGCTAGCGGGGGCACCCATGAGCAGTTCTTC.

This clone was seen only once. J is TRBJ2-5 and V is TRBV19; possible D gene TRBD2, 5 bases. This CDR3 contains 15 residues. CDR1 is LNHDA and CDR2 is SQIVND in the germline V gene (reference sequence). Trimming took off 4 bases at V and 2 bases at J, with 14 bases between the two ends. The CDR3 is CASSTRRTIQETQYF. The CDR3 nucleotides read TGTGCCAGTAGTACCCGGAGGACCATACAAGAGACCCAGTACTTC.

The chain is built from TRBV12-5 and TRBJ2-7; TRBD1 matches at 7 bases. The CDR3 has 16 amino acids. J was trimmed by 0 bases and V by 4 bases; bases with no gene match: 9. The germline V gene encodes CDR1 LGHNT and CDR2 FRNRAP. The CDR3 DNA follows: TGTGCTAGTGGTTCGGGACAGCTCTTTAGCTCCTACGAGCAGTACTTC. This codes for CASGSGQLFSSYEQYF. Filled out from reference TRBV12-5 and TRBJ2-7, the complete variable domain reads DARVTQTPRHKVTEMGQEVTMRCQPILGHNTVFWYRQTMMQGLELLAYFRNRAPLDDSGMPKDRFSAEMPDATLATLKIQPSEPRDSAVYFCASGSGQLFSSYEQYFGPGTRLTVT.

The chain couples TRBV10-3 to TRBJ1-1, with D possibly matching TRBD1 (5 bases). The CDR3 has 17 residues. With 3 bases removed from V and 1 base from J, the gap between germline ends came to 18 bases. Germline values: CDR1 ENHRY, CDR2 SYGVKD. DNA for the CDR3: TGTGCCATCAGTGACCGAATGGGGGGAAGAGGGAACACTGAAGCTTTCTTT. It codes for CAISDRMGGRGNTEAFF.

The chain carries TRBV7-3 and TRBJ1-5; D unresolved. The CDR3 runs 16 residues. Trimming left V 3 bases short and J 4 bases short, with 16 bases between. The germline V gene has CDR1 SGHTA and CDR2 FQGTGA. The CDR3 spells CASSLTPQATNQPQHF. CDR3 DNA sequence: TGTGCCAGCAGCTTGACTCCTCAAGCCACTAATCAGCCCCAGCATTTT.

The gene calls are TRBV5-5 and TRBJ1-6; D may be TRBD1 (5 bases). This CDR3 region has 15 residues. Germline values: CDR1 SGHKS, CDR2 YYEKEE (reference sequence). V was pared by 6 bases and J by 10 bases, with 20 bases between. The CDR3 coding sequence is TGTGCCAGCACCCCTTGGGGTACAGGCGGATCACCCCTCCACTTT. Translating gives CASTPWGTGGSPLHF.

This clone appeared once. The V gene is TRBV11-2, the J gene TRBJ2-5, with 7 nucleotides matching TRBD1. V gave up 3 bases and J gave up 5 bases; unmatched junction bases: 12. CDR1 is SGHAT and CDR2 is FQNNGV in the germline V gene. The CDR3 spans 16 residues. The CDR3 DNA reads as TGTGCCAGCAGCTTCTTTTCCAGGGGGAATGGGGAGACCCAGTACTTC. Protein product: CASSFFSRGNGETQYF.

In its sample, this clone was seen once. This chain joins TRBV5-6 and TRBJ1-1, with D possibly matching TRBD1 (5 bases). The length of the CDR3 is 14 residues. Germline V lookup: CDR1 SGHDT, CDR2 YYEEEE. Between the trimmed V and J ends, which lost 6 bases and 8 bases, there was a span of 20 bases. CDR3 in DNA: TGTGCCAGCACTGGTGGGGGGGGGAGACTCGAAGCTTTCTTT. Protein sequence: CASTGGGGRLEAFF.

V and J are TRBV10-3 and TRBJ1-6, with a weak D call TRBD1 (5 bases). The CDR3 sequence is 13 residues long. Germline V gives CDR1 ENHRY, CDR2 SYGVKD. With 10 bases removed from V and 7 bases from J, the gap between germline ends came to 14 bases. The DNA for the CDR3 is TGTGCCAGCCGCAGGGTAGAGAATTCACCCCTCCACTTT. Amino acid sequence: CASRRVENSPLHF.

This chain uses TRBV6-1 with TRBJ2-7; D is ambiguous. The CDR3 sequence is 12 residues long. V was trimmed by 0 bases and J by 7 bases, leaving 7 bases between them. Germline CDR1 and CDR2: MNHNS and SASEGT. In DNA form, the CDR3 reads TGTGCCAGCAGTGAAGCACCCCTAGAGCAGTACGTC. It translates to CASSEAPLEQYV.

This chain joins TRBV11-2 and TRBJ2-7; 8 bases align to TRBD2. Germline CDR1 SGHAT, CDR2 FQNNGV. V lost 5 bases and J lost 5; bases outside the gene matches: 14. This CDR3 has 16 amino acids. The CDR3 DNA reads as TGTGCCAGCAGCACACAACTAGTAGCGGGGTTGAACGAGCAGTACTTC. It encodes CASSTQLVAGLNEQYF.

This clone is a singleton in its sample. The CDR3 DNA sequence: TGTGCCAGCAGCTCCCCTGCTAGCGGGGGGCAGCTTGAGCAGTTCTTC. Amino acid sequence: CASSSPASGGQLEQFF. V gene TRBV7-3 combines with J gene TRBJ2-1; 11 positions match TRBD2. Germline V lookup: CDR1 SGHTA, CDR2 FQGTGA. CDR3 length equals 16 residues. Losses at the gene ends were 4 bases for V and 9 bases for J; bases not matched to a gene: 11.